These 24 T cell receptor beta chains came from one sample sequenced in a study of blood T cell repertoires in COVID-19. Measured with immunoSEQ multiplex PCR; TCRdb has only the in-frame clones, and not every one. The sample lists approximately 64,000 clones, about 88% occurring once. Input material: peripheral blood. The receptors stem from a woman aged 55-70 years with COVID-19, enrolled during active disease.

The CDR3 reads CASSSTGGISNEKLFF. DNA for the CDR3: TGTGCCAGCAGTTCGACAGGGGGTATTAGTAATGAAAAACTGTTTTTT. This chain connects TRBV7-9 to TRBJ1-4; 9 bases fit TRBD1. CDR3 size: 16 residues. Germline V gene lookup returns CDR1 SEHNR and CDR2 FQNEAQ (reference sequence). After removal of 6 bases from V and 4 bases from J, the junction contained 9 bases not matched to a gene.

This clone was seen only once. V and J are TRBV25-1 and TRBJ2-7; 9 nucleotides line up with TRBD2. V dropped 4 bases and J dropped 9; count of bases not matched to a gene: 7. The CDR3 covers 13 residues. Germline CDR1 and CDR2: MGHDK and SYGVNS. CDR3 sequence (DNA): TGTGCCAGCAGTGTATCTAGCGGGACTGGGCAGTACTTC. It specifies CASSVSSGTGQYF.

V is TRBV6-6 and J is TRBJ1-2; 9 bases agree with TRBD1. In germline, CDR1 is MNHNY, CDR2 SVGAGI (reference sequence). This CDR3 comprises 15 residues. The V and J ends lost 4 bases and 4 bases, in that order; junction bases with no gene match: 7. CDR3 nucleotide sequence: TGTGCCAGCAGTTCACAGGGGGCCCTTTTCTATGGCTACACCTTC. Translated: CASSSQGALFYGYTF.

J is TRBJ2-7 and V is TRBV2; a weak D match, TRBD2 (5 bases). The CDR3 runs 11 residues. The germline CDR1 and CDR2 sequences are SNHLY and FYNNEI. V dropped 8 bases and J dropped 3 bases, with 8 bases sitting between them. The CDR3 nucleotides read TGTGCCAGCGGACTCCGCTACGAGCAGTACTTC. Translating gives CASGLRYEQYF.

This clone appeared a single time. The chain uses TRBV3-1 (or the pseudogene TRBV3-2) and TRBJ1-2; perhaps TRBD1 as D (5 bases). V gave up 0 bases and J gave up 4 bases, with 12 bases separating them. Per germline, CDR1 LGHDT and CDR2 YNNKEL (reference sequence). This CDR3 has 15 residues. The CDR3 DNA sequence: TGTGCCAGCAGCCAAGATAGTTTTACAGGCTATGGCTACACCTTC. Protein product: CASSQDSFTGYGYTF.

The chain joins TRBV5-1 to TRBJ2-1; TRBD2 agrees at 12 bases. The CDR3 has 15 residues. J lost 8 bases, V lost 3 bases, and 6 bases had no gene match. Germline lookup yields CDR1 SGHRS and CDR2 YFSETQ. The CDR3 nucleotides read TGCGCCAGCAGCTCCCTAGCGGGGGGGTCCGATGAGCAGTTCTTC. Translating it yields CASSSLAGGSDEQFF. The variable domain in full, completed from reference TRBV5-1 and TRBJ2-1, reads KAGVTQTPRYLIKTRGQQVTLSCSPISGHRSVSWYQQTPGQGLQFLFEYFSETQRNKGNFPGRFSGRQFSNSRSEMNVSTLELGDSALYLCASSSLAGGSDEQFFGPGTRLTVL.

The rearrangement joins TRBV27 to TRBJ1-1; D not resolved. The V and J ends lost 2 bases and 5 bases respectively, with 9 bases between them. Germline V gene sequence: CDR1 MNHEY, CDR2 SMNVEV (reference sequence). This CDR3 spans 13 amino acids. CDR3 bases: TGTGCCAGCAGTTTAACCAGGAAGACTGAAGCTTTCTTT. Protein sequence: CASSLTRKTEAFF.

The chain couples TRBV14 to TRBJ1-6; tentative D call: TRBD1 (6 bases). CDR3 length equals 15 residues. Trimming cost V 4 bases and J 3 bases, with 10 bases left between them. Germline V CDR1 and CDR2: SGHDN, FVKESK. CDR3 protein: CASSLRDIYNSPLHF. The CDR3 DNA reads TGTGCCAGCAGCCTTCGGGACATCTATAATTCACCCCTCCACTTT.

The chain carries TRBV25-1 and TRBJ2-2; D uncertain. Trimming removed 3 bases from V and 3 bases from J, with 8 bases in between. The CDR3 consists of 14 residues. From germline, CDR1 is MGHDK and CDR2 SYGVNS. The CDR3 loop is CASSDAGHTGELFF. As DNA, the CDR3 is TGTGCCAGCAGTGATGCAGGCCACACCGGGGAGCTGTTTTTT.

This sequence joins TRBV4-1 and TRBJ1-5; no definite D call. The CDR3 runs to 15 residues. The germline V and J ends were trimmed by 5 bases and 2 bases, with 13 bases remaining between them. CDR1 MGHRA and CDR2 YSYEKL come from the germline V gene. Here the CDR3 DNA reads TGCGCCAGCAGCAGGAGCCCCCCGGGCAATCAGCCCCAGCATTTT. Its protein product is CASSRSPPGNQPQHF.

The chain is built from TRBV27 and TRBJ2-1; D ambiguous. Looked up from germline, CDR1 is MNHEY and CDR2 is SMNVEV (reference sequence). Trimming took off 3 bases at V and 5 bases at J, with 11 bases between the two ends. The CDR3 spans 14 residues. The CDR3 coding sequence is TGTGCCAGCAGTTTCCGGTCGGGTAACAATGAGCAGTTCTTC. This encodes CASSFRSGNNEQFF.

In its sample, this clone was seen once. The chain combines TRBV7-9 with TRBJ2-7, with D maybe TRBD1 (6 bases). The CDR3 runs to 18 residues. The ends were cut back, 5 bases at V and 5 bases at J, with 28 bases in the middle. The germline CDR1 and CDR2 sequences are SEHNR and FQNEAQ (reference sequence). The CDR3 bases are TGTGCCAGCAGCCGCATCAGGGGCCTAGCTATAAGGATTGACGAGCAGTACTTC. Translation gives CASSRIRGLAIRIDEQYF.

V gene TRBV7-7 combines with J gene TRBJ2-1; the D gene is possibly TRBD1 (7 bases). CDR3 length equals 13 residues. Trimming cost V 5 bases and J 6 bases, with 11 bases left between them. The germline V gene encodes CDR1 SSHAT and CDR2 FNYEAQ (reference sequence). CDR3 sequence (DNA): TGTGCCAGCAGCAATCAGGGGGGCAATGAGCAGTTCTTC. Protein product: CASSNQGGNEQFF.

The chain employs TRBV7-2 and TRBJ2-5; D may be TRBD1 (5 bases). This CDR3 is built from 13 residues. CDR1 and CDR2 (germline): SGHTA, FQGNSA. Trimming shortened V by 6 bases and J by 2 bases, and 10 bases separated the two germline ends. The CDR3 sequence: CASRQGIQETQYF. CDR3 nucleotide sequence: TGTGCCAGCAGGCAGGGTATACAAGAGACCCAGTACTTC.

This chain uses TRBV24-1 with TRBJ2-7; a weak D match, TRBD1 (6 bases). This CDR3 region has 18 residues. Germline CDR1 is KGHDR and CDR2 is SFDVKD. Trimming cost V 1 base and J 5 bases, with 23 bases left between them. Here the CDR3 reads CATSDFRDTPYPPNEQYF. CDR3 in DNA: TGTGCCACCAGTGATTTTCGGGACACACCGTACCCGCCTAACGAGCAGTACTTC.

The chain has TRBV6-2 or TRBV6-3 and TRBJ1-5, with unresolved D. The CDR3 runs to 12 residues. V lost 6 bases to trimming and J lost 4 bases, with 7 bases between them. Germline lookup yields CDR1 MNHEY and CDR2 SVGEGT. The CDR3 region has the DNA TGTGCCAGCAGCCATCCAAATCAGCCCCAGCATTTT. This sequence encodes CASSHPNQPQHF.

This chain connects TRBV28 to TRBJ2-5; no reliable D call. CDR1 and CDR2 (germline): MDHEN, SYDVKM. With 8 bases removed from V and 5 bases from J, the gap between germline ends came to 15 bases. The CDR3 runs to 13 residues. CDR3 in amino acids: CASSTPASETQYF. As DNA, the CDR3 is TGTGCCAGCTCCACCCCCGCGTCGGAGACCCAGTACTTC.

The gene calls are TRBV6-5 and TRBJ1-4; TRBD1 matches 7 bases. This CDR3 comprises 13 residues. The trim removed 6 bases at V and 7 bases at J, leaving 5 bases unmatched. The germline V gene has CDR1 MNHEY and CDR2 SVGAGI. The CDR3 loop is CASRTGTFEKLFF. In nucleotides, the CDR3 is TGTGCCAGCAGGACAGGGACCTTTGAAAAACTGTTTTTT.

The rearrangement uses TRBV12-3 or TRBV12-4 and TRBJ1-1, with D hard to call. Trimming removed 2 bases from V and 7 bases from J, with 11 bases in between. CDR3 size: 13 residues. The CDR3 region has the DNA TGTGCCAGCAGTTTACGGGAAAGGGATGAAGCTTTCTTT. This encodes CASSLRERDEAFF.

The genes are TRBV5-1 and TRBJ2-7; 7 bases line up with TRBD1. Germline V gene sequence: CDR1 SGHRS, CDR2 YFSETQ. The CDR3 extends over 14 amino acids. Germline trimming cut 3 bases from V and 1 base from J; bases unmatched to any gene: 4. CDR3 region: CASSWGTVSYEQYF. The CDR3 coding sequence is TGCGCCAGCAGCTGGGGGACAGTTTCCTACGAGCAGTACTTC. Based on the CDR3 plus reference TRBV5-1 and TRBJ2-7, the full variable domain is KAGVTQTPRYLIKTRGQQVTLSCSPISGHRSVSWYQQTPGQGLQFLFEYFSETQRNKGNFPGRFSGRQFSNSRSEMNVSTLELGDSALYLCASSWGTVSYEQYFGPGTRLTVT.

The chain employs TRBV10-2 and TRBJ2-6; 8 nucleotides agree with TRBD1. This CDR3 comprises 17 residues. Germline-derived CDR1 and CDR2 are WSHSY and SAAADI. V was pared by 6 bases and J by 0 bases, with 7 bases of the junction left unmatched. The CDR3 coding sequence is TGCGCCAGCAGCCCCGGGACAGGCACCTCTGGGGCCAACGTCCTGACTTTC. This codes for CASSPGTGTSGANVLTF.

The rearrangement links TRBV6-2 or TRBV6-3 to TRBJ2-7; 8 bases are shared with TRBD2. The CDR3 runs to 15 residues. The V gene's germline CDR1 is MNHEY and CDR2 SVGEGT. V lost 2 bases to trimming and J lost 1 base; unmatched junction nucleotides: 4. The CDR3 nucleotides read TGTGCCAGCAGTTACGTACTAGCGGCGTCCTACGAGCAGTACTTC. Translated: CASSYVLAASYEQYF.

V gene TRBV3-1 (or the pseudogene TRBV3-2) combines with J gene TRBJ2-2, with TRBD2 matching 15 bases. Germline V gives CDR1 LGHDT, CDR2 YNNKEL (reference sequence). The CDR3 is made up of 16 amino acids. V trimming: 4 bases; J trimming: 6 bases; junction bases outside the gene matches: 3. CDR3 sequence (DNA): TGTGCCAGCAGCCCTGGACTAGCGGGGGGGTCCGGGGAGCTGTTTTTT. The encoded protein is CASSPGLAGGSGELFF.

The gene calls are TRBV13 and TRBJ1-3; TRBD1 might be the D (6 bases). The V gene lost 2 bases and the J gene lost 4 bases, with 15 bases spanning the gap. The CDR3 contains 16 residues. CDR1 is PRHDT, CDR2 FYEKMQ, per germline (reference sequence). The CDR3 is CASSLLLQGSGNTIYF. The CDR3 DNA follows: TGTGCCAGCAGCTTACTACTCCAGGGGTCGGGAAACACCATATATTTT. Filled out from reference TRBV13 and TRBJ1-3, the complete variable domain reads AAGVIQSPRHLIKEKRETATLKCYPIPRHDTVYWYQQGPGQDPQFLISFYEKMQSDKGSIPDRFSAQQFSDYHSELNMSSLELGDSALYFCASSLLLQGSGNTIYFGEGSWLTVV.